The rows below give T cell receptor beta chains drawn from one sample of a study of blood T cell repertoires in COVID-19. Libraries were prepared by immunoSEQ multiplex PCR; TCRdb keeps only in-frame clonotypes and omits some of them. Of around 150,000 clones detected, under 85% appear once; the ten largest clones hold 3.5% to 4.5%. Input material: peripheral blood. These receptors were collected from a woman of 80 years or more with acute or convalescent COVID-19. Both conserved end residues are part of each CDR3. The order of the fields is D gene, J gene, clone size, V gene, CDR3 DNA, CDR3 protein. D genes are given only for firm matches. Clone size, where shown, is once, few, many, or a class for clones that have expanded.

>-|TRBJ2-5|-|TRBV30
TGTGCCTGGAAGGCCCTTAGGAGGGGGCATTGGGGCCAGTACTTC
CAWKALRRGHWGQYF
>TRBD1|TRBJ2-5|-|TRBV2
TGTGCCAGCAGGGGAGACAGGGGGCCTCGGGAGACCCAGTACTTC
CASRGDRGPRETQYF
>TRBD2|TRBJ2-1|-|TRBV2
TGTGCCAGCAGTGACCCCCGCCGAGCGGGGGGTTTGATCTCCTACAATGAGCAGTTCTTC
CASSDPRRAGGLISYNEQFF
>-|TRBJ2-5|few|TRBV5-5
TGTGCCAGCAGCGCCGAGGTACAAGAGACCCAGTACTTC
CASSAEVQETQYF
>-|TRBJ1-2|few|TRBV18
TGTGCCAGCTCACCGTCTAGGTCGGGGGGAGGTGGCTACACCTTC
CASSPSRSGGGGYTF
>TRBD1|TRBJ1-4|-|TRBV7-9
TGTGCCAGCAGCGCCGTAGGAGGGGGCGCGGAAAAACTGTTTTTT
CASSAVGGGAEKLFF
>-|TRBJ1-2|few|TRBV12-3/TRBV12-4
TGTGCCAGCAGTACTGACTATGGCTACACCTTC
CASSTDYGYTF
>-|TRBJ1-1|-|TRBV19
TGTGCCAGTAGGCTGGCGACAGGGAACACTGAAGCTTTCTTT
CASRLATGNTEAFF
>-|TRBJ1-1|-|TRBV3-1/TRBV3-2
TGTGCCAGCAGCCAATCTTACAGGGAAGGAAACACTGAAGCTTTCTTT
CASSQSYREGNTEAFF
>TRBD2|TRBJ2-5|-|TRBV2
TGTGCCAGCAGTAAGACTAGCAACCAAGAGACCCAGTACTTC
CASSKTSNQETQYF
>-|TRBJ1-2|-|TRBV2
TGTGCCAGTTCAACGGGAGTGTGGGGCTACACCTTC
CASSTGVWGYTF
>-|TRBJ1-2|-|TRBV5-5
TGTGCCAGCAGGGATCTTACAGGGAACTATGGCTACACCTTC
CASRDLTGNYGYTF
>TRBD2|TRBJ2-7|-|TRBV5-1
TGCGCCAGCAGCTCGGTCGGGGGAGGGACTAGCGGGAGAACCTACGAGCAGTACTTC
CASSSVGGGTSGRTYEQYF
>TRBD1|TRBJ1-1|few|TRBV30
TGTGCCTGGACCGGGGACAGGAACACTGAAGCTTTCTTT
CAWTGDRNTEAFF
>TRBD2|TRBJ2-2|few|TRBV11-3
TGTGCCAGCAGCCTAGCAAGCGGGAGCGCCGGGGAGCTGTTTTTT
CASSLASGSAGELFF
>TRBD1|TRBJ1-2|-|TRBV13
TGTGCCAGCAGCCTAGAGGGACAGCTGAGTAACTATGGCTACACCTTC
CASSLEGQLSNYGYTF
>-|TRBJ1-5|few|TRBV19
TGTGCCAGTAGTATGCAGATTTATAGCAATCAGCCCCAGCATTTT
CASSMQIYSNQPQHF
>TRBD1|TRBJ2-1|-|TRBV27
TGTGCCAGCAGCCAAGGACAGGGGAGATCCTACAATGAGCAGTTCTTC
CASSQGQGRSYNEQFF
>-|TRBJ1-4|-|TRBV6-5
TGTGCCAGCAGCCGAAACGGAGATGAAAAACTGTTTTTT
CASSRNGDEKLFF
>TRBD2|TRBJ2-3|medium-sized|TRBV3-1/TRBV3-2
TGTGCCAGCAGCTTAGCGGGAGAGGGCACAGATACGCAGTATTTT
CASSLAGEGTDTQYF
>-|TRBJ1-3|-|TRBV5-1
TGCGCCAGCAGCTTCTGGGCCAGCTCTGGAAACACCATATATTTT
CASSFWASSGNTIYF
>TRBD1|TRBJ1-4|few|TRBV6-1
TGTGCCAGCAGTGAGGAACAGGGGGGGTATGAAAAACTGTTTTTT
CASSEEQGGYEKLFF
>TRBD1|TRBJ1-5|-|TRBV7-8
TGTGCCAGCAGCACTCGACAGGGGACGAGCAATCAGCCCCAGCATTTT
CASSTRQGTSNQPQHF